These T cell receptor beta chains were read from a single sample in a study of metastatic and nonmetastatic thyroid tumors. TCRdb redid the clone calls on the PCR reads using MiXCR. The profile shows roughly 20,000 clones, about a third of them singletons. Input material: tumor tissue. These receptors originate from a female donor with papillary thyroid cancer or a benign thyroid nodule (not recorded which). Some clones in this sample may be carry-over from other donors' samples. CDR3s include the opening cysteine and the closing phenylalanine or tryptophan. A D gene is named only where the DNA matches it firmly. A row's size may be missing; if present it is once, few, many or a size class.

>TRBJ2-3|TRBV20-1|-|-
CSAGWGARTDTQYF
TGCAGTGCTGGTTGGGGGGCTCGTACAGATACGCAGTATTTT
>TRBJ2-7|TRBV6-1|-|-
CATMGGRKTYEQYF
TGTGCCACCATGGGGGGACGGAAAACCTACGAGCAGTACTTC
>TRBJ2-3|TRBV6-2/TRBV6-3|TRBD1|few
CASSYSGTGGTDTQYF
TGTGCCAGCAGTTACTCGGGGACAGGGGGTACCGATACGCAGTATTTT
>TRBJ2-7|TRBV27|TRBD2|-
CASKAGGLLGEQYF
TGTGCCAGCAAAGCGGGAGGCCTCTTAGGCGAGCAGTACTTC
>TRBJ1-2|TRBV20-1|TRBD1|few
CSGRQGGGEVYGYTF
TGCAGTGGTCGACAGGGTGGAGGCGAGGTCTATGGCTACACCTTC
>TRBJ2-2|TRBV11-2|-|few
CASSFDGSATGELFF
TGTGCCAGCAGCTTCGACGGGTCAGCCACCGGGGAGCTGTTTTTT
>TRBJ2-1|TRBV6-7|-|-
CASSYEAGGWNEQFF
TGTGCCAGCAGTTACGAGGCAGGGGGGTGGAATGAGCAGTTCTTC
>TRBJ2-2|TRBV7-3|-|-
CASSLGLELFF
TGTGCCAGCAGCTTAGGTTTGGAGCTGTTTTTT
>TRBJ1-2|TRBV27|-|-
CASSLNSVNGYTF
TGTGCCAGCAGTTTAAATAGTGTAAACGGCTACACCTTC
>TRBJ2-7|TRBV19|-|-
CASSTAGRWRDEQYF
TGTGCCAGTAGTACGGCTGGACGCTGGAGGGACGAGCAGTACTTC
>TRBJ2-7|TRBV12-3/TRBV12-4|-|few
CASSLADGSVEQYF
TGTGCCAGCAGTTTAGCCGACGGGAGTGTTGAGCAGTACTTC